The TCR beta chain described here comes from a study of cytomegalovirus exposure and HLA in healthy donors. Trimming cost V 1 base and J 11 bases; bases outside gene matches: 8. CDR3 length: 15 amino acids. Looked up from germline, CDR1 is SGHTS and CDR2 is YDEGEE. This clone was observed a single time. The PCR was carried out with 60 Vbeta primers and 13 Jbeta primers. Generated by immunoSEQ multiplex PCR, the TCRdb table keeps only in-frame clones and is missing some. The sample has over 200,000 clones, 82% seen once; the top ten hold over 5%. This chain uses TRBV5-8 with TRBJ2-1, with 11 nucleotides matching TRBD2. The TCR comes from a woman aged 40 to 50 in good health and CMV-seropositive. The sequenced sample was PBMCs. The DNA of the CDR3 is TGTGCCAGCAGCTTGAGGACTAGCGGGCCGGCCAAGCAGTTCTTC. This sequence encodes CASSLRTSGPAKQFF.